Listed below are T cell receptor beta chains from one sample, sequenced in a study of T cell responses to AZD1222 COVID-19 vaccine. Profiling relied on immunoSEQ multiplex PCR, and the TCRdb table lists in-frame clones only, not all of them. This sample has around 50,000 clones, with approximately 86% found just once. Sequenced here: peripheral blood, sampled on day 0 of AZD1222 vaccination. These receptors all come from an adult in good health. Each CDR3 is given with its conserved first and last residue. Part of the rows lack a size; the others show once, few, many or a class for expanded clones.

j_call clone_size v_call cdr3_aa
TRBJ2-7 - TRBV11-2 CASSFGSSEQYF
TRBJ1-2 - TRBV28 CASYRGQGMLMYGYTF
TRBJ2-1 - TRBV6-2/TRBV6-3 CASSPLAGTRVNEQFF
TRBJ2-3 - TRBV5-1 CASSLGGLVAATDTQYF
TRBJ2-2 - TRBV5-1 CASSLGSSGETGELFF
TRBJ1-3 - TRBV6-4 CASSAPLTDTGNTIYF
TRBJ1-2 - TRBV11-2 CASSLGQGDYGYTF
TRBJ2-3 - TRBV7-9 CASSVMRERSTDTQYF
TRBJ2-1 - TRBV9 CASSVGVTGGAPSYNEQFF
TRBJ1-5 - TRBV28 CASSFSVGRGPSNQPQHF
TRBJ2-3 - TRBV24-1 CATSVRSDTQYF
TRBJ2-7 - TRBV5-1 CASSFDVNYEQYF
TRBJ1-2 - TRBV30 CAWSEGQDDGYTF
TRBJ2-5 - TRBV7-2 CASTKTLWGTQYF
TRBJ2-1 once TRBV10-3 CAISRIAGGPESYNEQFF
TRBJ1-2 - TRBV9 CASSVDGWNGYTF
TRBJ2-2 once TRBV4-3 CASSQDRLPNTGELFF
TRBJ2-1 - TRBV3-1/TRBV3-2 CASSSTSGTYNEQFF
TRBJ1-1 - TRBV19 CASSIAATGKAFF
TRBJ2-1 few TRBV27 CASSKGTRGTEQFF
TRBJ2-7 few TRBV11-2 CASNVVRGYEQYF
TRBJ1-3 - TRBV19 CASTTGASGNTIYF
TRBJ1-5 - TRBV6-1 CASSEGRDWARWGPQHF
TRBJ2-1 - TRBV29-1 CSVENRYNEQFF
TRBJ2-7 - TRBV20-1 CSASTGSRYEQYF
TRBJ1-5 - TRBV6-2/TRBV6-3 CASTPRTLLAQHF
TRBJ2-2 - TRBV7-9 CASRTLGTANTGELFF
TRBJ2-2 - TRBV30 CAWSRMGVDVGELFF
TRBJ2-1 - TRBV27 CASSLFRRPNEQFF
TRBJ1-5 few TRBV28 CATHPPDRVWNQPQHF
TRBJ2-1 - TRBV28 CASTRYNEQFF
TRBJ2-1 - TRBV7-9 CASSLSLGLAGTYNEQFF
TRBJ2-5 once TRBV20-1 CSASRYVSQETQYF
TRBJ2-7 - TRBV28 CASSGTGAYEQYF
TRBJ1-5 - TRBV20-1 CSASPLAGDQPQHF
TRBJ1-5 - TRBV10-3 CAISDRGFDQPQHF
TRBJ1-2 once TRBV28 CASRDRSYYGYTF
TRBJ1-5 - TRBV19 CASSIDRTQGQMVGNQPQHF
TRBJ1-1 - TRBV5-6 CASLHRRGTEAFF
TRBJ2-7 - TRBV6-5 CASSYSGPTSYEQYF
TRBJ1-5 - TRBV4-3 CASSQAQGLRNQPQHF
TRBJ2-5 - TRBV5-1 CASSLGYVLGRETQETQYF